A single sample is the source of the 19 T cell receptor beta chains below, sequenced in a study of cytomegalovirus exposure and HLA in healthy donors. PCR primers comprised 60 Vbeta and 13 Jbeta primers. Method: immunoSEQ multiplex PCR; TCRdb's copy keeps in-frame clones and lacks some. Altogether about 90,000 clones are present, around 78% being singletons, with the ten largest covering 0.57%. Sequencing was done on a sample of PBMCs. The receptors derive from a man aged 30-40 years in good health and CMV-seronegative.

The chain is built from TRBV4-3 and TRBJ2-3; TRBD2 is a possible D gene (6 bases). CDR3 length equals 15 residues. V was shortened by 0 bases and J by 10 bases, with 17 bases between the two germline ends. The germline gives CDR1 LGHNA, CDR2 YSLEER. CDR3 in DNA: TGCGCCAGCAGCCAAGAGGCGGGCGGGGTGGAGGCGCAGTATTTT. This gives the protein CASSQEAGGVEAQYF.

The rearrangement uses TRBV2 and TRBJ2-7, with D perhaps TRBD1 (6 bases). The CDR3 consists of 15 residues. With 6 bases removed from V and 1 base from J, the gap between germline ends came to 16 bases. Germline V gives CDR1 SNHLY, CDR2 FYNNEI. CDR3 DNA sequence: TGTGCCAGCAGGGTCGACAGGAGCTCTTCCTACGAGCAGTACTTC. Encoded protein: CASRVDRSSSYEQYF.

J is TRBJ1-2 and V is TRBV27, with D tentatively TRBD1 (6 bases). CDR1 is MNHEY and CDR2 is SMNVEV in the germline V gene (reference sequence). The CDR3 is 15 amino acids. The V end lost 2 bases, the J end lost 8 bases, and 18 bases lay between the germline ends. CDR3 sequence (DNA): TGTGCCAGCAGTTTAGGGAGGGGGAGCCAGTACGGCTACACCTTC. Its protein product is CASSLGRGSQYGYTF.

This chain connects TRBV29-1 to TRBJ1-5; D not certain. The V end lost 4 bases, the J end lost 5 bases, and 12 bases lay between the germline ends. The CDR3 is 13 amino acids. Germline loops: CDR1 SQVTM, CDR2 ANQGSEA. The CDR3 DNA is TGCAGCGTTGGCCCGACACCCGATCAGCCCCAGCATTTT. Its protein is CSVGPTPDQPQHF.

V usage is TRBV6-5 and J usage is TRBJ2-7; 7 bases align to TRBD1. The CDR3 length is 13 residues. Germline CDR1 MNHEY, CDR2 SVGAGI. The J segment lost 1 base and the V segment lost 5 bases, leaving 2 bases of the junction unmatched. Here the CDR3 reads CASSPGQSYEQYV. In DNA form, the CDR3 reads TGTGCCAGCAGTCCGGGACAGTCCTACGAGCAGTACGTC.

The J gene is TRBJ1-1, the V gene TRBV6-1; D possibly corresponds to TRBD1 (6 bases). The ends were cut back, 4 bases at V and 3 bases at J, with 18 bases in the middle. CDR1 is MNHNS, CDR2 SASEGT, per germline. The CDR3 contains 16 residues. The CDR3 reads CASSVVRLGGYTEAFF. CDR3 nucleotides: TGTGCCAGCAGTGTCGTTAGGTTAGGGGGTTACACTGAAGCTTTCTTT.

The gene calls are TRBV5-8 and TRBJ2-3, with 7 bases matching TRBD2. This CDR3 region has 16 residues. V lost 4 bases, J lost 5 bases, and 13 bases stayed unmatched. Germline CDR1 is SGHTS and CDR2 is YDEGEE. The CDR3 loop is CASSLGLGGNRDTQYF. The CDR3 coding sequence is TGTGCCAGCAGCCTAGGACTAGGCGGGAACAGAGATACGCAGTATTTT.

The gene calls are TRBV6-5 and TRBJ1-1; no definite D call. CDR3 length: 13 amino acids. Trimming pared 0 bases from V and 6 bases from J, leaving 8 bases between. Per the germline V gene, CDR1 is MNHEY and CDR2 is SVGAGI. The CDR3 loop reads CASSYSINSEAFF. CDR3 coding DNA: TGTGCCAGCAGTTACTCGATAAACTCTGAAGCTTTCTTT.

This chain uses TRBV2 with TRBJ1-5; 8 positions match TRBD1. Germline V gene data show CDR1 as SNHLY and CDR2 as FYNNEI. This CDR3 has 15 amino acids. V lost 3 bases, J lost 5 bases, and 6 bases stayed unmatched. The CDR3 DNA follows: TGTGCCAGCAGTGACCAACACAGGGGGGATCAGCCCCAGCATTTT. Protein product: CASSDQHRGDQPQHF. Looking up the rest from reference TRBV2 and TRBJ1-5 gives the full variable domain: EPEVTQTPSHQVTQMGQEVILRCVPISNHLYFYWYRQILGQKVEFLVSFYNNEISEKSEIFDDQFSVERPDGSNFTLKIRSTKLEDSAMYFCASSDQHRGDQPQHFGDGTRLSIL.

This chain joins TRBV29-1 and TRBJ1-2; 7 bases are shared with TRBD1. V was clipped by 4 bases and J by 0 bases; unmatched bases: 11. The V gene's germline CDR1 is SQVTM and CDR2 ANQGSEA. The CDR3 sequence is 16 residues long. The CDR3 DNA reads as TGCAGCGTTGCCAACTTGGGGACAGATGCTAACTATGGCTACACCTTC. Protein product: CSVANLGTDANYGYTF.

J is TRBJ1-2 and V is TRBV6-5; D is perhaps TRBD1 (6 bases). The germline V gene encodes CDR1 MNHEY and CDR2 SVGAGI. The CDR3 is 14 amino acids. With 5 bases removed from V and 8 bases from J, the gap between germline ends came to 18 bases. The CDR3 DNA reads TGTGCCAGCAGTCGGGAGGGGGGTGTGAGCGGCTACACCTTC. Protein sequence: CASSREGGVSGYTF.

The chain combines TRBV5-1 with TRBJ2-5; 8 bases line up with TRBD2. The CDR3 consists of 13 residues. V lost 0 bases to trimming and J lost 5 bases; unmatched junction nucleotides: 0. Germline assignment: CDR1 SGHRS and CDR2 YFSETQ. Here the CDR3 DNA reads TGCGCCAGCAGCTTGGAGCGGGGGGAGACCCAGTACTTC. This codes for CASSLERGETQYF.

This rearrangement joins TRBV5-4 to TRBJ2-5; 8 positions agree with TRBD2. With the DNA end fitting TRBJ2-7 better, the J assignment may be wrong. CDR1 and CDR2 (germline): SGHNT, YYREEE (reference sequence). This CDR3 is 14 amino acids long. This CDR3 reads CASSSSGGNYEQYF. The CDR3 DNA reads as TGTGCCAGCAGCTCCAGCGGGGGAAACTACGAGCAGTACTTC.

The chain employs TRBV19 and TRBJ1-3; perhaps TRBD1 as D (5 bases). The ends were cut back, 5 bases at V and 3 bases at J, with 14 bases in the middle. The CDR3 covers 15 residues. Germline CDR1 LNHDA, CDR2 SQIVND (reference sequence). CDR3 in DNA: TGTGCCAGTAGTCGGGACTCTTCGAATGGAAACACCATATATTTT. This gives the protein CASSRDSSNGNTIYF. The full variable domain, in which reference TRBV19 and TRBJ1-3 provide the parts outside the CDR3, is DGGITQSPKYLFRKEGQNVTLSCEQNLNHDAMYWYRQDPGQGLRLIYYSQIVNDFQKGDIAEGYSVSREKKESFPLTVTSAQKNPTAFYLCASSRDSSNGNTIYFGEGSWLTVV.

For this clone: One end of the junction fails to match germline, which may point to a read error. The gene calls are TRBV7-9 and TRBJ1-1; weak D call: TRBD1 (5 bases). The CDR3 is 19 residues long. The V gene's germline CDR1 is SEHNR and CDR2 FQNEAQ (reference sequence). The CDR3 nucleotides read TGTTCCAGCAGCTTAGTCTGGGCAGGGTCCTATACACTACCCACTGAAGCTTTCTTT. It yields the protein CSSSLVWAGSYTLPTEAFF.

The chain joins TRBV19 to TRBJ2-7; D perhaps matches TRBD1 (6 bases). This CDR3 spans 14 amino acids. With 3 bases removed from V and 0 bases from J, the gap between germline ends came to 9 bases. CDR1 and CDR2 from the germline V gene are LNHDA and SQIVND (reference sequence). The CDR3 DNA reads TGTGCCAGTAGTATTCAGGGGAGCTCCTACGAGCAGTACTTC. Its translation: CASSIQGSSYEQYF.

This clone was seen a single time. The CDR3 DNA follows: TGCGCCAGCAACGGGGCGGGAGGGTCCTCCTACAATGAGCAGTTCTTC. It is translated as CASNGAGGSSYNEQFF. The chain uses TRBV5-1 and TRBJ2-1, with 9 positions matching TRBD2. The CDR3 contains 16 residues. V lost 6 bases to trimming and J lost 0 bases; unmatched junction nucleotides: 7. Germline assignment: CDR1 SGHRS and CDR2 YFSETQ.

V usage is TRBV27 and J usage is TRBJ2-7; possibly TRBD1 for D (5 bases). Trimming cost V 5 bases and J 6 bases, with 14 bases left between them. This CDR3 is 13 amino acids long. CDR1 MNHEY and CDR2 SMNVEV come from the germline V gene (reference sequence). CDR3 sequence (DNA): TGTGCCAGCAGTCCAACAGGTTTCTTCGAGCAGTACGTC. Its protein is CASSPTGFFEQYV.

CDR3 in amino acids: CASSYRTDNTGELFF. CDR3 bases: TGTGCCAGCAGCTACAGGACTGATAACACCGGGGAGCTGTTTTTT. The gene calls are TRBV6-5 and TRBJ2-2; D may match TRBD1 or TRBD2 (5 bases each). The CDR3 runs 15 residues. V lost 6 bases to trimming and J lost 2 bases, with 13 bases between them. Germline lookup yields CDR1 MNHEY and CDR2 SVGAGI.